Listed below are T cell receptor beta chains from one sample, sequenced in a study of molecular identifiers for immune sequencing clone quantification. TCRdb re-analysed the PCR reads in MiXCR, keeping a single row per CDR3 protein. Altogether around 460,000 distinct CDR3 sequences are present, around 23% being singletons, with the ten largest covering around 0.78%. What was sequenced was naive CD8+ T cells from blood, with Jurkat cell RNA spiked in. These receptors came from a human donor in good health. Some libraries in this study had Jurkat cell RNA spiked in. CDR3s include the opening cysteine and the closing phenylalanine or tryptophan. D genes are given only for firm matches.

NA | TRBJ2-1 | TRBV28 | CASSLLGVLGDEQFF
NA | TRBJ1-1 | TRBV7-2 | CASSYRDVTEAFF
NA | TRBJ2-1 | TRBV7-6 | CASSLSNPSSYNEQFF
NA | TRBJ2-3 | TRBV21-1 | CANRTSSTDTQYF
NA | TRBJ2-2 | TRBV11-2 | CASSPKREASTGELFF
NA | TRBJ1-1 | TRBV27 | CASSPLHRARVGMNTEAFF
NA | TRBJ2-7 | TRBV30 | CAWSPTRYEQYF
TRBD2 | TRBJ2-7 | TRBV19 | CASTPAGGNAYEQYF
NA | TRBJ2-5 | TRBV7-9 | CASSSPHGDVRLETQYF
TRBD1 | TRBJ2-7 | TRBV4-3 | CASSQGGGASYEQYF
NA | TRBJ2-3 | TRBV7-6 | CASSCPSSGLTDTQYF
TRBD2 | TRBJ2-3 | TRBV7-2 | CASSPRDYLASTDTQYF
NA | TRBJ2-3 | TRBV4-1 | CSSSWGASTDTQYF
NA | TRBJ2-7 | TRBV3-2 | CASSTGNPPYEQYF
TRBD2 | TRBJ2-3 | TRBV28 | CASSLTAGVSDTQYF
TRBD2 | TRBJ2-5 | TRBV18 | CASSPSPHGLAGGSETQYF
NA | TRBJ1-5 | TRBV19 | CASTETYSNQPQHF
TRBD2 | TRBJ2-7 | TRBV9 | CASSARGSGVFDEQYF
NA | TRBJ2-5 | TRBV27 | CASSMTVGYKETQYF
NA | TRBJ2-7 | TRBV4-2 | CASSRGASSYEQYF
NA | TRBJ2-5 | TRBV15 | CATSRVRDSGTETQYF
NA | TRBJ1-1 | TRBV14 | CDSSLQGLNTEAFF
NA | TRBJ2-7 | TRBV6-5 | CASSKVWDNSYEQYF
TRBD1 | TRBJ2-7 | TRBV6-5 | CASSYWQGAYEQYF
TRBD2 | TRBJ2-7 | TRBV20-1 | CSALGPSGINSYEQYF
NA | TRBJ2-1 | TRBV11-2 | CATSPPYNEQFF
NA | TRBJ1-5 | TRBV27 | CASGVYSNQPQHF
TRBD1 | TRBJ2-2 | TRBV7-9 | CASSLLTGKNTGELLF
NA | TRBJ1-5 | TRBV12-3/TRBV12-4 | CASSRDPKDSNQPQHF
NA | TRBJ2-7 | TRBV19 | CASSIGTGYSYEQYF
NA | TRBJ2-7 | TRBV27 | CASSLNYGRVYEQYF
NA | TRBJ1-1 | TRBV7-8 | CASSLGRVNTEAFF
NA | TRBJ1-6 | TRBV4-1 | CASSQDRAVNNSPLHF
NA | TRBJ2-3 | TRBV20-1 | CSARDIGTPSTDTQYF
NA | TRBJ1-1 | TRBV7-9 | CASSSRVSPASAFF
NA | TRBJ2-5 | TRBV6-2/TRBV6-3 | CASSLGPTQYF
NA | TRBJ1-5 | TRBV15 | CATSREAGISNQPQHF
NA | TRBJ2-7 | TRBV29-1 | CSVLGTERDISYEQYF
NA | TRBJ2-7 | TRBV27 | CASSLYRGSYREGEQYF
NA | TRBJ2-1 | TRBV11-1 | CASSLVGDNEQFF
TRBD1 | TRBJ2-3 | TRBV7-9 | CASSIDRGSTDTQYF
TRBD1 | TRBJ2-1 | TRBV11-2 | CASSSGTVTFDEQFF
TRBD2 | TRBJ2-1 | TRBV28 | CASRDSSGSINEQFF
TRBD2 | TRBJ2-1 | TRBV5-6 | CASRGLAGMYEQFF
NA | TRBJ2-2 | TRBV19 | CASRSQVWTPTGELFF
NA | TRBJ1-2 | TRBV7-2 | CASRPGGPNYGYPF
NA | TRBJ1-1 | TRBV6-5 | CASSYGALMNTEAFF
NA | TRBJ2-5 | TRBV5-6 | CASSTPGDQETQYF
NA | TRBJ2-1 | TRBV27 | CASSLVAYINNEQFF
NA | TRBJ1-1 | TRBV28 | CASSLPPKQGPGEAFF
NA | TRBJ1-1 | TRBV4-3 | CASSPSIRLNTEAFF
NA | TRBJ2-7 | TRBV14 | CASSHHPAGYEQYF
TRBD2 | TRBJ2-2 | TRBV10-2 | CASRVAGGLPGELFF
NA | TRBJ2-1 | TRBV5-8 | CASSRPATGVDQFF
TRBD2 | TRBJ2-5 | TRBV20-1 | CSVRDSSLGSREGPKRETQYF
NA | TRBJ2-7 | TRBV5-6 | CASSGGRWSYEQYF
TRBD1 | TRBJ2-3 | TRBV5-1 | CASSLETGATAADTQYF
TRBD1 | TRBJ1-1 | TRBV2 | CASSPRTGGQVEAFF
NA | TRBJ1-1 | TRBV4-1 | CASSQERGVTEAFF
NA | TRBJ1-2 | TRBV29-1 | CSLGGGGADYGYTF